A single sample gave rise to the 15 T cell receptor beta chains below, sequenced in a study of graft-versus-host responses after intestinal transplantation. TCRdb's table, derived via immunoSEQ multiplex PCR, lists solely in-frame clones and lacks some. The table shows over 80,000 clones, with more than 75% occurring only once. The sequences come from PBMCs, collected 255 days after intestinal transplant. These receptor sequences come from a human patient who received an intestinal transplant, so some T cells may come from the graft donor.

There are a few counts of this clone. V is TRBV7-9 and J is TRBJ1-6, with 8 nucleotides matching TRBD1. V lost 5 bases and J lost 10; bases outside the gene matches: 10. The germline V gene encodes CDR1 SEHNR and CDR2 FQNEAQ (reference sequence). The CDR3 has 15 residues. Here the CDR3 reads CASSPWTGRKSPLHF. The CDR3 region has the DNA TGTGCCAGCAGCCCTTGGACAGGGAGGAAATCACCCCTCCACTTT. Together with reference TRBV7-9 and TRBJ1-6, the CDR3 gives the full variable domain: DTGVSQNPRHKITKRGQNVTFRCDPISEHNRLYWYRQTLGQGPEFLTYFQNEAQLEKSRLLSDRFSAERPKGSFSTLEIQRTEQGDSAMYLCASSPWTGRKSPLHFGNGTRLTVT.

The chain links TRBV5-1 to TRBJ1-1, with D hard to call. Deletions cut 7 bases from V and 3 bases from J, with 16 bases between. This CDR3 has 14 amino acids. Germline V lookup: CDR1 SGHRS, CDR2 YFSETQ. The CDR3 DNA is TGCGCCAGCGGTAAAATTAGGAGGGACACTGAAGCTTTCTTT. Encoded protein: CASGKIRRDTEAFF.

The chain employs TRBV5-1 and TRBJ2-1, with 9 nucleotides matching TRBD2. Trimming took 0 bases from V and 6 from J; bases not matched to a gene: 4. The CDR3 extends over 15 amino acids. Germline V gene lookup returns CDR1 SGHRS and CDR2 YFSETQ. CDR3 sequence: CASSLGLAGSNEQFF. The CDR3 nucleotides are TGCGCCAGCAGCTTGGGGCTAGCGGGGAGCAATGAGCAGTTCTTC.

This rearrangement joins TRBV20-1 to TRBJ2-7, with D possibly matching TRBD2 (5 bases). V lost 3 bases to trimming and J lost 4 bases, with 7 bases between them. CDR1 and CDR2 (germline): DFQATT, SNEGSKA (reference sequence). CDR3 length: 11 amino acids. CDR3 DNA sequence: TGCAGTGCTAGTTCGGGATACGAGCAGTACTTC. It yields the protein CSASSGYEQYF.

The rearrangement links TRBV27 to TRBJ2-2; D not resolved. Trimming pared 8 bases from V and 4 bases from J, leaving 8 bases between. CDR3 length: 12 residues. Per germline, CDR1 MNHEY and CDR2 SMNVEV (reference sequence). CDR3 in amino acids: CASRKATGELFF. Here the CDR3 DNA reads TGTGCCAGCCGGAAGGCCACCGGGGAGCTGTTTTTT.

The chain combines TRBV4-1 with TRBJ1-1; no definite D call. Germline V gene lookup returns CDR1 MGHRA and CDR2 YSYEKL. There are 14 residues in the CDR3. V was clipped by 5 bases and J by 8 bases, with 18 bases between them. For the CDR3, the DNA is TGCGCCAGCAGCTCGAGACAAGGGATGGGGGAAGCTTTCTTT. As protein: CASSSRQGMGEAFF.

In nucleotides, the CDR3 is TGTGCCAGCAGCGTTGACAGAGACTCTGGAAACACCATATATTTT. Its protein product is CASSVDRDSGNTIYF. The genes are TRBV7-9 and TRBJ1-3; TRBD1 might be the D (5 bases). Germline values: CDR1 SEHNR, CDR2 FQNEAQ (reference sequence). The V gene lost 5 bases and the J gene lost 0 bases, with 11 bases spanning the gap. CDR3 length equals 15 residues.

This chain links TRBV13 with TRBJ2-5; 13 nucleotides match TRBD2. From germline, CDR1 is PRHDT and CDR2 FYEKMQ (reference sequence). The CDR3 has 16 amino acids. J was trimmed by 2 bases and V by 3 bases; bases with no gene match: 3. The DNA for the CDR3 is TGTGCCAGCAGCTTGGTACTAGCGGGGGGGCAAGAGACCCAGTACTTC. Translated: CASSLVLAGGQETQYF.

The V gene is TRBV27, the J gene TRBJ2-7; tentatively, D is TRBD1 (5 bases). Looked up from germline, CDR1 is MNHEY and CDR2 is SMNVEV (reference sequence). V was cut by 8 bases and J by 2 bases, with 13 bases left in between. The CDR3 extends over 13 amino acids. CDR3 sequence: CASSPGRAYEQYF. CDR3 sequence (DNA): TGTGCCAGCTCCCCGGGCAGGGCCTACGAGCAGTACTTC.

This chain connects TRBV2 to TRBJ1-1; 8 positions agree with TRBD1. Trimming at V came to 6 bases and at J to 3 bases, leaving 9 bases not matched to a gene. This CDR3 has 15 amino acids. CDR1 and CDR2 from the germline V gene are SNHLY and FYNNEI. The CDR3 here is CASRPGQGGYTEAFF. DNA for the CDR3: TGTGCCAGCAGGCCCGGACAGGGTGGGTACACTGAAGCTTTCTTT.

The chain uses TRBV6-1 and TRBJ1-1; D may be TRBD1 (6 bases). Between the trimmed V and J ends, which lost 4 bases and 13 bases, there was a span of 19 bases. In germline, CDR1 is MNHNS, CDR2 SASEGT. This CDR3 contains 13 residues. The CDR3 bases are TGTGCCAGCAGTGGCCGGGGGCAGGTCCCCGGTTTCTTT. Translating gives CASSGRGQVPGFF.

The J gene is TRBJ2-1, the V gene TRBV5-5, with 8 bases aligning to TRBD1. J lost 2 bases, V lost 0 bases, and 10 bases had no gene match. The CDR3 runs to 18 residues. The germline CDR1 and CDR2 sequences are SGHKS and YYEKEE (reference sequence). The CDR3 loop reads CASSLARRAGGPYNEQFF. The CDR3 coding sequence is TGTGCCAGCAGCTTGGCAAGGCGGGCAGGGGGCCCCTACAATGAGCAGTTCTTC.

In this sample, this clone turned up once. The genes are TRBV7-8 and TRBJ2-7, with D hard to call. V was trimmed by 1 base and J by 2 bases, leaving 3 bases between them. The CDR3 is 12 residues long. The germline V gene has CDR1 SGHVS and CDR2 FQNEAQ. CDR3 sequence (DNA): TGTGCCAGCAGCTTAGGGGCCTACGAGCAGTACTTC. This sequence encodes CASSLGAYEQYF. The whole variable domain, remainder taken from reference TRBV7-8 and TRBJ2-7, is GAGVSQSPRYKVAKRGQDVALRCDPISGHVSLFWYQQALGQGPEFLTYFQNEAQLDKSGLPSDRFFAERPEGSVSTLKIQRTQQEDSAVYLCASSLGAYEQYFGPGTRLTVT.

The rearrangement uses TRBV4-2 and TRBJ2-6, with a tentative D call TRBD2 (6 bases). Germline CDR1 and CDR2: LGHNA and YNFKEQ. This CDR3 is built from 15 residues. Trimming left V 1 base short and J 2 bases short, with 6 bases between. CDR3 bases: TGTGCCAGCAGCCAAGGACTAGCTGGGGCCAACGTCCTGACTTTC. As protein: CASSQGLAGANVLTF.

J is TRBJ1-1 and V is TRBV11-1; possible D gene TRBD1, 6 bases. The CDR3 has 15 amino acids. Germline assignment: CDR1 SGHAT and CDR2 FQDESV (reference sequence). The ends were cut back, 5 bases at V and 7 bases at J, with 20 bases in the middle. The CDR3 region has the DNA TGTGCCAGCAGCCCAACCCGACAGGCCGCCCTTGAAGCTTTCTTT. It specifies CASSPTRQAALEAFF.